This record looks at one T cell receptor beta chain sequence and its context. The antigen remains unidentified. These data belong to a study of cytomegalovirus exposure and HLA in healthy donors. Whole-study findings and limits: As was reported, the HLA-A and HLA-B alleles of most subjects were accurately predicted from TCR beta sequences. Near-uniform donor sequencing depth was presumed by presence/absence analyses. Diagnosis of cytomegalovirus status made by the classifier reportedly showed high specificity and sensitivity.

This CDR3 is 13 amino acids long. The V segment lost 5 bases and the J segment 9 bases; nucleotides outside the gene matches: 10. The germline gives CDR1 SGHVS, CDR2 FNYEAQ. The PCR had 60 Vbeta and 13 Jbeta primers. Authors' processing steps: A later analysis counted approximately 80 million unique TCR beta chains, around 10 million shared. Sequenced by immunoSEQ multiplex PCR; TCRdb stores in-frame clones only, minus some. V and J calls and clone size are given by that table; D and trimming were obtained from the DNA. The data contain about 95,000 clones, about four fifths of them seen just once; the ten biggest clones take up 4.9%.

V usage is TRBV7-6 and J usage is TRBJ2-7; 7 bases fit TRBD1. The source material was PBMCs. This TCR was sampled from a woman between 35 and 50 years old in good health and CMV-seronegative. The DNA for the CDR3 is TGTGCCAGCAGCCCCGGACAGGCCCTACGGCAGTACTTC. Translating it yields CASSPGQALRQYF.